The text below deals with one T cell receptor beta chain. What it binds is not known. High-throughput TCR beta sequencing covered peripheral CD8+ and CD4+ T cells. The controls were healthy donors who were matched for age and sex. Reverse transcription of roughly 0.45 to 1 ug RNA used random hexamers. TCR beta CDR3 was amplified by immunoSEQ covering 54 Vbeta and 13 Jbeta. TCRdb re-called the immunoSEQ multiplex PCR reads through MiXCR, storing one row per CDR3 protein. The sample shows 100,000 to 150,000 distinct CDR3 sequences, approximately 96% of them seen only once. The data originate from a study of CD8 T cells in Susac syndrome. Study outcomes and limitations: As acknowledged by the study, its TCR sequencing and HLA analysis included a relatively small number of individuals.

V dropped 6 bases and J dropped 7 bases, with 16 bases sitting between them. Germline V gene sequence: CDR1 SNHLY, CDR2 FYNNEI. This CDR3 is built from 14 residues. The sample consisted of CD4+ T cells from PBMCs. This clonotype originated in a human donor in good health. V usage is TRBV2 and J usage is TRBJ1-5, with D perhaps TRBD1 (5 bases). CDR3 in DNA: TGTGCCAGCAGGATCGACAGCCTAGCACAGCCCCAGCATTTT. Translated: CASRIDSLAQPQHF.